A selection of T cell receptor beta chains follows, all from one sample in a study of T cells in Graves' hyperthyroidism and ophthalmopathy. Each CDR3 protein is one row after TCRdb ran MiXCR on the multiplex PCR reads. The sample has approximately 330,000 distinct CDR3 sequences, 15% to 20% seen once. Sequences were obtained from blood. Every receptor here comes from a woman aged 45-65 years with Graves' hyperthyroidism. Each CDR3 is given with its conserved first and last residue. The D gene is left open where the match is weak. Some rows mark clone size as missing; the rest say once, few, many or name a class of expanded clone.

d_gene: TRBD1
j_gene: TRBJ2-3
abundance: many
v_gene: TRBV4-2
CDR3nt: TGTGCCAGCAGCCAAGATATACAGGGGGAATCCACAGATACGCAGTATTTT
CDR3aa: CASSQDIQGESTDTQYF

d_gene: TRBD1
j_gene: TRBJ2-2
abundance: many
v_gene: TRBV11-2
CDR3nt: TGTGCCAGCAGCCCAACCCAGGGGGCGAGTACCGGGGAGCTGTTTTTT
CDR3aa: CASSPTQGASTGELFF

d_gene: NA
j_gene: TRBJ1-6
abundance: many
v_gene: TRBV3-1
CDR3nt: TGTGCCAGCAGCCAAGGCCAGTGGAATTCACCCCTCCACTTT
CDR3aa: CASSQGQWNSPLHF

d_gene: NA
j_gene: TRBJ1-1
abundance: NA
v_gene: TRBV28
CDR3nt: TGTGCCAGCAGTATACTACAGGGTAACACTGAAGCTTTCTTT
CDR3aa: CASSILQGNTEAFF

d_gene: NA
j_gene: TRBJ1-6
abundance: NA
v_gene: TRBV2
CDR3nt: TGTGCCAGTGGGGTACAGGGACCCCTCCACTTT
CDR3aa: CASGVQGPLHF

d_gene: NA
j_gene: TRBJ1-5
abundance: many
v_gene: TRBV28
CDR3nt: TGTGCCAGCAATCAGGGGAATCAGCCCCAGCATTTT
CDR3aa: CASNQGNQPQHF

d_gene: TRBD1
j_gene: TRBJ2-3
abundance: many
v_gene: TRBV20-1
CDR3nt: TGCAGTGCCGGGGACAGTAGCACAGATACGCAGTATTTT
CDR3aa: CSAGDSSTDTQYF

d_gene: TRBD1
j_gene: TRBJ1-2
abundance: once
v_gene: TRBV29-1
CDR3nt: TGCAGCGTTGTTAACCCCGGGACAGGGGGCGGCTACACCTTC
CDR3aa: CSVVNPGTGGGYTF

d_gene: NA
j_gene: TRBJ2-5
abundance: many
v_gene: TRBV2
CDR3nt: TGTGCCAGCAGTTATCGGACCCAGATAGTAGAGACCCAGTACTTC
CDR3aa: CASSYRTQIVETQYF

d_gene: TRBD2
j_gene: TRBJ2-3
abundance: many
v_gene: TRBV9
CDR3nt: TGTGCCAGCAGCGTAGTAGCGGGAGCAGATACGCAGTATTTT
CDR3aa: CASSVVAGADTQYF

d_gene: NA
j_gene: TRBJ1-6
abundance: few
v_gene: TRBV6-5
CDR3nt: TGTGCCAGCAGTAACCACAGGGATTCACCCCTCCACTTT
CDR3aa: CASSNHRDSPLHF